Given below is one T cell receptor (beta chain) in context. What it recognizes is unknown. Stimulation used approximately 9.5 ug/mL lysate from CMV-infected fibroblasts. CD40L/CD69 double-negative CD45RO-high memory CD4+ T cells were collected. The libraries were made with immunoSEQ version 4 in survey mode. The data were produced by immunoSEQ multiplex PCR, yet TCRdb's version contains in-frame clones alone and is incomplete. The sample records about 37,000 clones, less than 90% being singletons. The data were obtained in a study of persistence of HIV-infected CD4 T cells. Across the whole study: Donors were ART-treated; their CMV- and Gag-responding CD4+ T cells were isolated.

The CDR3 is made up of 16 amino acids. Germline assignment: CDR1 MGHRA and CDR2 YSYEKL. The V end was cut by 4 bases, the J end by 5 bases, with 21 bases between. The clonotype originates from an adult man with HIV who was CMV-seropositive. This rearrangement joins TRBV4-1 to TRBJ2-7, with D tentatively TRBD1 or TRBD2 (6 bases each). Sequenced material: CD4+ T cells sorted from PBMCs after approximately 19-hour stimulation, taken from a patient who received antiretroviral therapy. DNA for the CDR3: TGCGCCAGCAGCCTAAGGTGGGGGGCTGGAGGTGACGAGCAGTACTTC. Amino acid sequence: CASSLRWGAGGDEQYF.